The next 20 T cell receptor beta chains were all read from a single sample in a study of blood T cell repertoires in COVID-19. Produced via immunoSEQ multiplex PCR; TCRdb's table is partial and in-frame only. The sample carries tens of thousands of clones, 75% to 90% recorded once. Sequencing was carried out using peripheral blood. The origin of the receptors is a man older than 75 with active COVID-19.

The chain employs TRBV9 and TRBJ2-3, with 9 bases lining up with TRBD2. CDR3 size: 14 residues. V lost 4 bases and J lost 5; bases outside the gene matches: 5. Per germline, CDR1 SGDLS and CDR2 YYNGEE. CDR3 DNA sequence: TGTGCCAGCAGCCTCGGGACTAGCCGAGATACGCAGTATTTT. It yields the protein CASSLGTSRDTQYF.

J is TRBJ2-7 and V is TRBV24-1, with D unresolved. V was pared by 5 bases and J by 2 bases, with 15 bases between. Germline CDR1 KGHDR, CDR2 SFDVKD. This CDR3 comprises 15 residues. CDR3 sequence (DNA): TGTGCCACCAGTGCTAGTCAAGACCCTCCCTACGAGCAGTACTTC. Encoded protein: CATSASQDPPYEQYF.

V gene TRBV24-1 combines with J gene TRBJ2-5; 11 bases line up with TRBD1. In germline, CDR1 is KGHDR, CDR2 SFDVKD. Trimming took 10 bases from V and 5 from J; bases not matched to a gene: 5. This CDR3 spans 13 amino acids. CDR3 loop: CATKDRGRETQYF. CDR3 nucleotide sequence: TGTGCCACTAAGGACAGGGGGCGGGAGACCCAGTACTTC.

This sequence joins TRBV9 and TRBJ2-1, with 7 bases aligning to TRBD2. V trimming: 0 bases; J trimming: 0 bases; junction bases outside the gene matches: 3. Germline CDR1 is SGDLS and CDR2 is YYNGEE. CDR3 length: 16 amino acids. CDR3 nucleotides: TGTGCCAGCAGCGTAGGACTAGCCGTCTCCTACAATGAGCAGTTCTTC. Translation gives CASSVGLAVSYNEQFF.

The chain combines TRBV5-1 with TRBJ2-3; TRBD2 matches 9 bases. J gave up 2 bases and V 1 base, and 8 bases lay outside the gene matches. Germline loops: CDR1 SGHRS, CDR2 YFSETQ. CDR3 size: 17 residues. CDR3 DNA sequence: TGCGCCAGCAGCTTGACCCAGCTAGCGGGGTTCACAGATACGCAGTATTTT. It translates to CASSLTQLAGFTDTQYF.

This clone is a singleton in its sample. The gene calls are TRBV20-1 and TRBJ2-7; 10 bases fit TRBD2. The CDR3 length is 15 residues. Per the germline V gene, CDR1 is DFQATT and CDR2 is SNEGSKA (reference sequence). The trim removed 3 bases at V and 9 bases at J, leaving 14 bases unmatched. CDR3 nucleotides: TGCAGTGCTAGTCGTTATGTAGCGGGAGGTACGGGGCAGTACTTC. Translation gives CSASRYVAGGTGQYF.

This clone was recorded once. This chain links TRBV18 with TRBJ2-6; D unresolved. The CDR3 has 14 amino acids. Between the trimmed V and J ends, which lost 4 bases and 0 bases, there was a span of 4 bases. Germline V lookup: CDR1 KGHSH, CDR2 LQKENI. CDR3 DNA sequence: TGTGCCAGCTCACTAGTCTCTGGGGCCAACGTCCTGACTTTC. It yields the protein CASSLVSGANVLTF.

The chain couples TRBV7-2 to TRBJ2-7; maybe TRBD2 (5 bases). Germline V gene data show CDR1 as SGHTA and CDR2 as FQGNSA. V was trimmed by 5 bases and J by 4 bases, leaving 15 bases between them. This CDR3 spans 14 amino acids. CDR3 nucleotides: TGTGCCAGCAGCACCGGACTTCTAAATTACGAGCAGTACTTC. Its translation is CASSTGLLNYEQYF.

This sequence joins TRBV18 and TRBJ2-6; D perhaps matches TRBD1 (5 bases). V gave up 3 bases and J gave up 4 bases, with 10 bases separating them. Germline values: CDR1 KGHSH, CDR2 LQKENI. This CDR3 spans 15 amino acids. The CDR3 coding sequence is TGTGCCAGCTCACCGGTCAGGGCGGGGGCCAACGTCCTGACTTTC. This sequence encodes CASSPVRAGANVLTF.

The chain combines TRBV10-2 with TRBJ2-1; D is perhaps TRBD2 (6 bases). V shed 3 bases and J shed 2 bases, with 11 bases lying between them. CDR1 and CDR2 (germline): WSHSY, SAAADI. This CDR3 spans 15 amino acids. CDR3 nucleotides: TGCGCCAGCAGTGACGGCGGGAAAGCCTACAATGAGCAGTTCTTC. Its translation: CASSDGGKAYNEQFF.

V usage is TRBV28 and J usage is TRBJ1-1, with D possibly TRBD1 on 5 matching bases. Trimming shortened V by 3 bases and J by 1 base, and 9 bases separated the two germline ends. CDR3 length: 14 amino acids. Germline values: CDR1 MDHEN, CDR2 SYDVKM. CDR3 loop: CASSLWGWNTEAFF. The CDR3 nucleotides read TGTGCCAGCAGTTTGTGGGGCTGGAACACTGAAGCTTTCTTT.

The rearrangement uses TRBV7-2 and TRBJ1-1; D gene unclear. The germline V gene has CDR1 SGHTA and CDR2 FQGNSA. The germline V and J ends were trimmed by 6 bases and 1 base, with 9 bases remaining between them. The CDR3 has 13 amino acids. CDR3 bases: TGTGCCAGCAGTAAAGGAGAGAACACTGAAGCTTTCTTT. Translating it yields CASSKGENTEAFF. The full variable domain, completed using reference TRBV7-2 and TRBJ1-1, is GAGVSQSPSNKVTEKGKDVELRCDPISGHTALYWYRQSLGQGLEFLIYFQGNSAPDKSGLPSDRFSAERTGGSVSTLTIQRTQQEDSAVYLCASSKGENTEAFFGQGTRLTVV.

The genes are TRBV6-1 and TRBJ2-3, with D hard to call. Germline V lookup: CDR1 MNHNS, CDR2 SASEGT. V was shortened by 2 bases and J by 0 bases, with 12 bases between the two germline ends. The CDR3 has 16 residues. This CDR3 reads CASSELVLGSTDTQYF. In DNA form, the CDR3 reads TGTGCCAGCAGTGAACTGGTCCTAGGAAGCACAGATACGCAGTATTTT.

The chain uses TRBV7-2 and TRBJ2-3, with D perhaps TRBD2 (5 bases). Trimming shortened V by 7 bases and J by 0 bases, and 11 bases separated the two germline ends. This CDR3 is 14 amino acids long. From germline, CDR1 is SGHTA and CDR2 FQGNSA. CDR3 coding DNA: TGTGCCAGCACCTGGAGGTCTAGCACAGATACGCAGTATTTT. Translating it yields CASTWRSSTDTQYF.

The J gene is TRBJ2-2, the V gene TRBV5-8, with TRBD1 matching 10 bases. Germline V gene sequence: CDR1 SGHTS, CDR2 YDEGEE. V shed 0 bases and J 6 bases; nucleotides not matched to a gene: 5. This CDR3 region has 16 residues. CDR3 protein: CASSLVGQGNPGELFF. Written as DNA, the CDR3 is TGTGCCAGCAGCTTGGTGGGACAGGGGAATCCCGGGGAGCTGTTTTTT.

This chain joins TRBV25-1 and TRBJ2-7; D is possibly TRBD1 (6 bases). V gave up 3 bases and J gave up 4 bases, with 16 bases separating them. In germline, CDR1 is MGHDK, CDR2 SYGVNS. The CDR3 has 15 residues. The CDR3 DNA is TGTGCCAGCAGTGACGAGGGCAGGGGAATTTACGAGCAGTACTTC. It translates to CASSDEGRGIYEQYF.

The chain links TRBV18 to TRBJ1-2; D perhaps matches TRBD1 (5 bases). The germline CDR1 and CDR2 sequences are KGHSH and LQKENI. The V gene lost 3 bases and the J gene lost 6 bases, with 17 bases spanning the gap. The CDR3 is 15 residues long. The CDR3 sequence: CASSPLGTSSDGYTF. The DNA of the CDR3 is TGTGCCAGCTCACCGTTAGGGACTTCATCCGATGGCTACACCTTC.

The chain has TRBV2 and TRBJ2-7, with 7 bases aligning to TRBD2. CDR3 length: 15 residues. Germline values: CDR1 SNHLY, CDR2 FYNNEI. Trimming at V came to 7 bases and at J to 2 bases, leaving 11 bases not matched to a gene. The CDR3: CASIFRDYAAYEQYF. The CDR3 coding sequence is TGTGCCAGCATTTTCCGGGACTACGCCGCCTACGAGCAGTACTTC.

For the CDR3, the DNA is TGTGCCACCAGCGGGTGGTTAGCGGGAGGGCCCCACAATGAGCAGTTCTTC. The encoded protein is CATSGWLAGGPHNEQFF. J is TRBJ2-1 and V is TRBV15; 11 nucleotides align to TRBD2. Trimming removed 5 bases from V and 5 bases from J; junction bases left unmatched: 11. The germline V gene encodes CDR1 LNHNV and CDR2 YYDKDF (reference sequence). The CDR3 is 17 amino acids.

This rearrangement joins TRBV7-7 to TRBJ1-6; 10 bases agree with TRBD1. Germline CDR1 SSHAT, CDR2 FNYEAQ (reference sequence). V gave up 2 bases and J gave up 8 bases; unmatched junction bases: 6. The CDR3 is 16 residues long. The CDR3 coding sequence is TGTGCCAGCAGCTTAAGGGGACAGGGGAAGGATTCACCCCTCCACTTT. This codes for CASSLRGQGKDSPLHF.